This TCR beta chain was sequenced for a study of shared clonotypes between healthy human individuals. With 4 bases removed from V and 4 bases from J, the gap between germline ends came to 13 bases. Germline V gene data show CDR1 as LGHNA and CDR2 as YNFKEQ. This CDR3 spans 14 amino acids. Generated by immunoSEQ multiplex PCR, the TCRdb table keeps only in-frame clones and is missing some. The repertoire includes hundreds of thousands of clones, approximately 96% of them detected once, and more than 0.085% sits in the top ten. Naive CD8 populations comprised CD45RO-negative cells positively selected for CCR7, excluding terminally differentiated effector memory CD45RA+ cells. In its sample, this clone was seen once.

This receptor was obtained from a woman aged 30 to 39 in good health. The chain links TRBV4-2 to TRBJ1-1; D perhaps matches TRBD1 (6 bases). The material sequenced was naive CD8+ T cells sorted from blood. The CDR3 loop is CASSRGAEGTEAFF. The CDR3 region has the DNA TGTGCCAGCAGCCGGGGGGCGGAGGGCACTGAAGCTTTCTTT.